This is a list of T cell receptor beta chains from one sample in a study of blood T cell repertoires in COVID-19. The repertoire was sequenced with immunoSEQ multiplex PCR; TCRdb's copy has only in-frame clones and lacks some. The sample includes some 400,000 clones, more than 80% of them seen just once. The specimen was PBMCs or T cells enriched from blood (not recorded which). Receptor source: a man aged 25 to 40 who had recovered from COVID-19. CDR3s include the opening cysteine and the closing phenylalanine or tryptophan. D genes are given only for firm matches. Size is stated for part of the rows, as once, few or many counts, or as a class when the clone is expanded.

size	D	V	J	CDR3	DNA
-	TRBD1	TRBV5-1	TRBJ1-4	CASSSNRGRGDEKLFF	TGCGCCAGCAGCTCAAACAGGGGGCGAGGGGATGAAAAACTGTTTTTT
-	-	TRBV28	TRBJ2-7	CASSSIQGGITYEQYF	TGTGCCAGCAGTTCTATCCAGGGCGGGATAACTTACGAGCAGTACTTC
-	-	TRBV7-2	TRBJ1-2	CASSLVSGNYGYTF	TGTGCCAGCAGCTTAGTATCAGGCAACTATGGCTACACCTTC
-	-	TRBV6-5	TRBJ2-1	CASSSLPAGSDNEQFF	TGTGCCAGCAGTTCCCTACCGGCGGGATCGGACAATGAGCAGTTCTTC
-	TRBD1	TRBV7-9	TRBJ1-2	CASSQEDRGRGYTF	TGTGCCAGCAGCCAGGAGGACAGGGGACGCGGCTACACCTTC
-	-	TRBV5-1	TRBJ2-2	CASSLSSPGTGELFF	TGCGCCAGCAGCTTGTCATCTCCGGGCACCGGGGAGCTGTTTTTT
-	TRBD2	TRBV27	TRBJ2-1	CASSLSGLAESHNEQFF	TGTGCCAGCAGTTTATCAGGACTAGCGGAATCGCACAATGAGCAGTTCTTC
-	-	TRBV30	TRBJ1-6	CAWSNWLQGRPPLHF	TGTGCCTGGAGTAATTGGTTGCAGGGGCGGCCACCCCTCCACTTT
-	TRBD1	TRBV2	TRBJ1-1	CASMGQPNTEAFF	TGTGCCAGCATGGGACAGCCGAACACTGAAGCTTTCTTT
-	-	TRBV30	TRBJ1-2	CATRRTGPGGYTF	TGTGCCACGAGGCGAACAGGGCCTGGGGGCTACACCTTC
-	TRBD2	TRBV6-4	TRBJ2-1	CASSPELAGAPGDEQFF	TGTGCCAGCAGTCCGGAGCTAGCGGGAGCGCCGGGCGATGAGCAGTTCTTC
-	TRBD1	TRBV27	TRBJ1-2	CASSPRQGSGYTF	TGTGCCAGCAGTCCAAGACAGGGGTCTGGCTACACCTTC
once	TRBD2	TRBV6-6	TRBJ2-7	CASTPGGGTKYEQYF	TGTGCCAGCACACCCGGGGGGGGGACAAAGTACGAGCAGTACTTC
-	-	TRBV12-5	TRBJ1-1	CASGSGQRNTEAFF	TGTGCTAGTGGCTCGGGACAACGGAACACTGAAGCTTTCTTT
-	-	TRBV2	TRBJ1-2	CARPLGGGFNYGYTF	TGTGCCAGACCCTTGGGGGGGGGCTTTAACTATGGCTACACCTTC
once	-	TRBV6-6	TRBJ1-1	CASSYQEAEAFF	TGTGCCAGCAGTTACCAGGAAGCTGAAGCTTTCTTT
-	-	TRBV6-5	TRBJ2-1	CASSYGRPSYNEQFF	TGTGCCAGCAGTTACGGGCGCCCCTCCTACAATGAGCAGTTCTTC
-	-	TRBV4-1	TRBJ1-1	CASSQAVLRNTEAFF	TGCGCCAGCAGCCAAGCTGTACTGAGGAACACTGAAGCTTTCTTT